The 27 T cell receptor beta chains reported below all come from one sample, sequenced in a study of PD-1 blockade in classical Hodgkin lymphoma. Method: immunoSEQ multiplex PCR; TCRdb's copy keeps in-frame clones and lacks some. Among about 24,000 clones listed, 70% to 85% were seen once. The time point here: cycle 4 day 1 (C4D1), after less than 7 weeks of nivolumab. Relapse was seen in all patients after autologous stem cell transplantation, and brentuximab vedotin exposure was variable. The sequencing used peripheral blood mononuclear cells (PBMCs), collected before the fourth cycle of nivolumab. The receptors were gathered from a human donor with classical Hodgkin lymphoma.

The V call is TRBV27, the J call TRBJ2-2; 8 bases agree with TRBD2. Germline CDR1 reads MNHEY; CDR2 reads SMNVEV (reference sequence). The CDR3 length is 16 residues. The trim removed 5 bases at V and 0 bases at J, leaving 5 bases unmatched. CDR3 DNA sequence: TGTGCCAGCAGTCTACTAGCGGTGACGAACACCGGGGAGCTGTTTTTT. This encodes CASSLLAVTNTGELFF.

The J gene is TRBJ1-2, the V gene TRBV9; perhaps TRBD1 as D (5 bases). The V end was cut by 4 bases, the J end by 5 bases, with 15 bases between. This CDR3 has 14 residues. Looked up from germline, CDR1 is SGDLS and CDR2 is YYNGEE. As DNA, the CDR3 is TGTGCCAGCAGCAGAGGGGACCGTTCATATGGCTACACCTTC. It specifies CASSRGDRSYGYTF.

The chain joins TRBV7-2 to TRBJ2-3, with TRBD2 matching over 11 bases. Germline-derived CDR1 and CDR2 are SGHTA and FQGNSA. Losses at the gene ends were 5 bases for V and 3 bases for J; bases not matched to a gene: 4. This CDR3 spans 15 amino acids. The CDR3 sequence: CASSKLAGGTDTQYF. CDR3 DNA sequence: TGTGCCAGCAGCAAGCTAGCGGGGGGTACAGATACGCAGTATTTT.

This CDR3 is CSVWGTSGPEQFF. CDR3 DNA sequence: TGCAGCGTTTGGGGGACTAGCGGCCCTGAGCAGTTCTTC. The chain has TRBV29-1 and TRBJ2-1, with 11 bases aligning to TRBD2. Germline V gene data show CDR1 as SQVTM and CDR2 as ANQGSEA. The V and J ends lost 5 bases and 9 bases, in that order; junction bases with no gene match: 6. The CDR3 extends over 13 amino acids.

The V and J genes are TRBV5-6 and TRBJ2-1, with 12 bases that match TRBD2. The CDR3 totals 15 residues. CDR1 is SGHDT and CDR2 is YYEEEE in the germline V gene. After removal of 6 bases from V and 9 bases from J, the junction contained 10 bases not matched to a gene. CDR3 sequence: CASTPSGRASSEQFF. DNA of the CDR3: TGTGCCAGCACCCCTAGCGGGAGGGCCAGTAGTGAGCAGTTCTTC.

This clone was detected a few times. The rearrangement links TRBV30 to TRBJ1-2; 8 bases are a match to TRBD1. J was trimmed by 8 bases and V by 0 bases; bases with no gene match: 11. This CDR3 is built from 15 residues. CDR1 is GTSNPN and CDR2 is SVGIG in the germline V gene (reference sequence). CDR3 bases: TGTGCCTGGAGTGTACGGGCCAGGGGGGACAGGGGCTACACCTTC. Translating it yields CAWSVRARGDRGYTF.

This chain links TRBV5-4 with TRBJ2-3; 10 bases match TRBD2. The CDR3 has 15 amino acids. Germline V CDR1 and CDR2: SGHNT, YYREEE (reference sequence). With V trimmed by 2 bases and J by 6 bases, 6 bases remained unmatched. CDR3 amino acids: CASSLGLADGDTQYF. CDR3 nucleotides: TGTGCCAGCAGCTTAGGACTAGCGGACGGGGATACGCAGTATTTT.

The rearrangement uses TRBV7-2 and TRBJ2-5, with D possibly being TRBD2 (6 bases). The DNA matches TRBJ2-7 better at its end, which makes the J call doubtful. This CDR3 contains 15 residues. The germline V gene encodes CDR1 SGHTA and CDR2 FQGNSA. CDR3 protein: CASSSPGTLSYEQYF. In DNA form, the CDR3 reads TGTGCCAGCAGCTCCCCCGGGACTTTATCCTACGAGCAGTACTTC.

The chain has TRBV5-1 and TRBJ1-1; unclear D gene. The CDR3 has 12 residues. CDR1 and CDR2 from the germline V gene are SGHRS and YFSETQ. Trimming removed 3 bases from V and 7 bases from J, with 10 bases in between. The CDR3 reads CASSSTNYEAFF. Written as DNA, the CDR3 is TGCGCCAGCAGCTCAACGAACTATGAAGCTTTCTTT.

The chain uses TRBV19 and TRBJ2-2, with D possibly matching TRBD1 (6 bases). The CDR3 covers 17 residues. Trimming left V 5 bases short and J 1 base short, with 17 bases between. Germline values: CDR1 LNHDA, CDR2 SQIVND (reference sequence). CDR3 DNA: TGTGCCAGTAGTCCCCAGGGGCCCAAGAAGAACACCGGGGAGCTGTTTTTT. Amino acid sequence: CASSPQGPKKNTGELFF.

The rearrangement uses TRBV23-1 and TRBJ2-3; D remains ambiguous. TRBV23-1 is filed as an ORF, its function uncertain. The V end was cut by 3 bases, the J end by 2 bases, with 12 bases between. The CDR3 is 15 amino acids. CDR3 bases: TGCGCCAGCAGTCAGAGGATTTTACTCACAGATACGCAGTATTTT. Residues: CASSQRILLTDTQYF.

CDR3 amino acids: CASSHTRGDYGYTF. DNA for the CDR3: TGTGCCAGCAGCCATACCCGGGGGGACTATGGCTACACCTTC. V is TRBV28 and J is TRBJ1-2, with D possibly being TRBD1 (5 bases). Per the germline V gene, CDR1 is MDHEN and CDR2 is SYDVKM. CDR3 length equals 14 residues. The V end was cut by 6 bases, the J end by 3 bases, with 14 bases between.

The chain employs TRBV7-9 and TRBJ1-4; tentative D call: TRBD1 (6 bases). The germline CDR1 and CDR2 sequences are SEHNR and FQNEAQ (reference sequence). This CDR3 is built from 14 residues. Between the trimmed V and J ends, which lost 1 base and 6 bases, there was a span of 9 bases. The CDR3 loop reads CASSLDPGDEKLFF. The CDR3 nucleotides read TGTGCCAGCAGCTTAGATCCAGGGGATGAAAAACTGTTTTTT.

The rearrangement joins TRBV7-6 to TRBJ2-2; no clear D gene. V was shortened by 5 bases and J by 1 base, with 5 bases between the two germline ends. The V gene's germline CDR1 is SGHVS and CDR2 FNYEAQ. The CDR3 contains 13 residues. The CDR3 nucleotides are TGTGCCAGCAGCAAGGTGAACACCGGGGAGCTGTTTTTT. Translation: CASSKVNTGELFF.

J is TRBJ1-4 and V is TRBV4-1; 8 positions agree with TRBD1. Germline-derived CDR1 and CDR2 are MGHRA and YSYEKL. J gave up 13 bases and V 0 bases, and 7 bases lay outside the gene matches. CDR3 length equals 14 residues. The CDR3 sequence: CASSQDWPGGVLFF. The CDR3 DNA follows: TGCGCCAGCAGCCAAGACTGGCCAGGGGGCGTACTGTTTTTT.

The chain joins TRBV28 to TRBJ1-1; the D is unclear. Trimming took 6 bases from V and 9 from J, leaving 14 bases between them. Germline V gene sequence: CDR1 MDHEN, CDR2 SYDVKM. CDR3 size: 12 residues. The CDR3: CASRSTRLKAFF. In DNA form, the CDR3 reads TGTGCCAGCAGGTCCACTCGGCTGAAAGCTTTCTTT. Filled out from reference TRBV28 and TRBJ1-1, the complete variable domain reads DVKVTQSSRYLVKRTGEKVFLECVQDMDHENMFWYRQDPGLGLRLIYFSYDVKMKEKGDIPEGYSVSREKKERFSLILESASTNQTSMYLCASRSTRLKAFFGQGTRLTVV.

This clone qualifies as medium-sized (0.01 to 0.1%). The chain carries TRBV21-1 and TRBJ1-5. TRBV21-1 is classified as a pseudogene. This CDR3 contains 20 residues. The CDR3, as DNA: TGTGCCAGCAGCAAATGTGGGGGAGGGTTAGCCCCCTCATTCCATCAGCCCCAGCATTTT. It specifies CASSKCGGGLAPSFHQPQHF.

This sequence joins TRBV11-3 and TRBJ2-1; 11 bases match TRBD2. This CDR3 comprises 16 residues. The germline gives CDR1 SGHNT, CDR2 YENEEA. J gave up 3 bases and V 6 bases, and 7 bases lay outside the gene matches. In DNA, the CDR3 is TGTGCCAGCAGAAAATCCGGGACTAGCGGCTACAATGAGCAGTTCTTC. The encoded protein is CASRKSGTSGYNEQFF.

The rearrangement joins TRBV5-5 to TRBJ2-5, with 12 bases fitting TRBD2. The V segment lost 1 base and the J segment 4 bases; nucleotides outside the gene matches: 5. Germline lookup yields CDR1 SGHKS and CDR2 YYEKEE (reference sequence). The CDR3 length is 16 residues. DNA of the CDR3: TGTGCCAGCAGCTTGCGTTTGACTAGCGGGGGAGAGACCCAGTACTTC. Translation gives CASSLRLTSGGETQYF.

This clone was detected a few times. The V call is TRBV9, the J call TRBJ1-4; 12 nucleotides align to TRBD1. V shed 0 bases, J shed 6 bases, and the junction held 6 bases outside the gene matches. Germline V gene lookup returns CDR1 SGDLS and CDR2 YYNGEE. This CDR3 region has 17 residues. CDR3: CASSVGSGQGAHEKLFF. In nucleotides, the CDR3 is TGTGCCAGCAGCGTAGGGTCGGGACAGGGGGCCCATGAAAAACTGTTTTTT.

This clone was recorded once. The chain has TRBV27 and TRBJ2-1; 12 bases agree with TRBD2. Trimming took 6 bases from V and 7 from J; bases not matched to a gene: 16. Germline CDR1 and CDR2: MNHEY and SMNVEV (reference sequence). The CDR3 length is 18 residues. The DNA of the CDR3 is TGTGCCAGCAGCCACAGGTTTTTACTAGCGGGAGGTATGAATGAGCAGTTCTTC. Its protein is CASSHRFLLAGGMNEQFF.

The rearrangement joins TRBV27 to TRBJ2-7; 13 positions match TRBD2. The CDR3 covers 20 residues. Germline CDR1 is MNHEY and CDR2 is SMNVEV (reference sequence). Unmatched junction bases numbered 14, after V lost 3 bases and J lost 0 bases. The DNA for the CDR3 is TGTGCCAGCAGTTTCTACGGACTAGCGGGAGTTGGCACTAGCTCCTACGAGCAGTACTTC. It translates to CASSFYGLAGVGTSSYEQYF.

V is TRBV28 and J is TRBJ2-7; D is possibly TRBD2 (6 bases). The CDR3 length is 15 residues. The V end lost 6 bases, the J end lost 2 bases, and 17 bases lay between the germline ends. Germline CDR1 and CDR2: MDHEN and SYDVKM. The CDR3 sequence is CASSPGGVDPYEQYF. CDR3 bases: TGTGCCAGCAGCCCCGGGGGAGTGGATCCCTACGAGCAGTACTTC.

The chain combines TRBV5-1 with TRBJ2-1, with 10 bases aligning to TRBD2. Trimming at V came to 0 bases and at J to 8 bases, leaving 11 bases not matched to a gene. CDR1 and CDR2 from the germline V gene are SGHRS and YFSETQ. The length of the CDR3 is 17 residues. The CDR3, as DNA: TGCGCCAGCAGCTTGGTAGTCGGGCTAGCGGGGGTCGATGAGCAGTTCTTC. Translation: CASSLVVGLAGVDEQFF.

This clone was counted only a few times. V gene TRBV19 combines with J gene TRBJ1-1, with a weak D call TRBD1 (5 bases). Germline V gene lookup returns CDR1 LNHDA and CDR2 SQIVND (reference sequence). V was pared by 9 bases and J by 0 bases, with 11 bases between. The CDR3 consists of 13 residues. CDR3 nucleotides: TGTGCCAGCGAGAGCAGGGTGAACACTGAAGCTTTCTTT. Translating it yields CASESRVNTEAFF.

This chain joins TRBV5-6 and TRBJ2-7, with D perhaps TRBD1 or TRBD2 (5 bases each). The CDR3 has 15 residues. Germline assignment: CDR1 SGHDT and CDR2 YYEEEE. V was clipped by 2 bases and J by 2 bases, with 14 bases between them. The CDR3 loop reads CASSFLGTSTYEQYF. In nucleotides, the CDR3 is TGTGCCAGCAGCTTTTTAGGGACCTCTACCTACGAGCAGTACTTC.

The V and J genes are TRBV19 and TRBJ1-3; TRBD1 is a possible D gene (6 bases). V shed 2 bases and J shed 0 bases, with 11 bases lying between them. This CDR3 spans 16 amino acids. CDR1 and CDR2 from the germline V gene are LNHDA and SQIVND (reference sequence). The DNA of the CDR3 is TGTGCCAGTAGTATATTTCGACAGGTCTCTGGAAACACCATATATTTT. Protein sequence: CASSIFRQVSGNTIYF.